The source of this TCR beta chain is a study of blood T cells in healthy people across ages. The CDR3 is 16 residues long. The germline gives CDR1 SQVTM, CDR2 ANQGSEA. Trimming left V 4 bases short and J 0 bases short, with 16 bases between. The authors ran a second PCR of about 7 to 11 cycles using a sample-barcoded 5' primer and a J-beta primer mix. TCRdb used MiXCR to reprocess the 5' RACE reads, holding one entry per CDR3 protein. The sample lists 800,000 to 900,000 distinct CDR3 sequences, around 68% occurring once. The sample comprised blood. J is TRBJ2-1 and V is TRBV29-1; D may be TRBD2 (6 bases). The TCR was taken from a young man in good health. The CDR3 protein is CSVVGAGRSSYNEQFF. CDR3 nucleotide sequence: TGCAGCGTTGTCGGGGCGGGGAGGAGCTCCTACAATGAGCAGTTCTTC.